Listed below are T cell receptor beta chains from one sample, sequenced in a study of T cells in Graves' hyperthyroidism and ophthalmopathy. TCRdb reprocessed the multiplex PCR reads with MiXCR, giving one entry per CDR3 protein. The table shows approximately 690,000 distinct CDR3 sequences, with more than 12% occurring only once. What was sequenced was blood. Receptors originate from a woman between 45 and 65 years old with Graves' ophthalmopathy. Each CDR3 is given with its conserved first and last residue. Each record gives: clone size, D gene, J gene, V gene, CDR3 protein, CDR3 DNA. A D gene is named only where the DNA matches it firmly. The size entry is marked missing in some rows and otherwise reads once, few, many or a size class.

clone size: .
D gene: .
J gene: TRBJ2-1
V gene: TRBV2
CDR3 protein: CASRTIPGLGEQFF
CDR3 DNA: TGTGCCAGCAGAACAATTCCGGGACTGGGTGAGCAGTTCTTC

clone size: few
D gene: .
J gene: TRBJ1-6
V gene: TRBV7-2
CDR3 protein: CASSLIQGRVGQSPLHF
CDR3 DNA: TGTGCCAGCAGCTTAATCCAGGGAAGGGTTGGGCAGTCACCCCTCCACTTT

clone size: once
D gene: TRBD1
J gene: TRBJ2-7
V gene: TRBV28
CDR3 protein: CASSLNFGTGGYEQYF
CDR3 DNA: TGTGCCAGCAGCTTGAACTTCGGGACAGGGGGCTACGAGCAGTACTTC

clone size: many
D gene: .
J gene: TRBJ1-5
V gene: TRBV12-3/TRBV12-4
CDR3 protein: CASSLNSEAPQHF
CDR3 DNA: TGTGCCAGCAGTTTGAACAGCGAGGCCCCCCAGCATTTT

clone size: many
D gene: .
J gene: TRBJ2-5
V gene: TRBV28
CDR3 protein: CASKVGTETQYF
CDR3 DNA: TGTGCCAGCAAGGTGGGAACAGAGACCCAGTACTTC

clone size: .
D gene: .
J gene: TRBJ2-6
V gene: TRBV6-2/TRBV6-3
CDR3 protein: CASSPVVAGTTGANVLTF
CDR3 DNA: TGTGCCAGCAGCCCCGTCGTGGCAGGGACAACCGGGGCCAACGTCCTGACTTTC

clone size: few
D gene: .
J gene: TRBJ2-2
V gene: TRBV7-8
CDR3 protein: CASSLDRGGELFF
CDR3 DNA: TGTGCCAGCAGCTTAGACCGGGGCGGGGAGCTGTTTTTT

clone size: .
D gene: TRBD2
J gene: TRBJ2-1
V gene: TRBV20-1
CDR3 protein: CSASKAGGTRDNEQFF
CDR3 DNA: TGCAGTGCTAGTAAAGCGGGAGGAACCAGGGACAATGAGCAGTTCTTC

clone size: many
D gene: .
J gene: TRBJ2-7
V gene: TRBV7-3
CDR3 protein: CASSLSGRVREQYF
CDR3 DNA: TGTGCCAGCAGCTTATCCGGACGGGTTCGCGAGCAGTACTTC

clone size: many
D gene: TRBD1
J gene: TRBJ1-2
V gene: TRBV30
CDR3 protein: CAWGGQTIGYTF
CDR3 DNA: TGTGCCTGGGGGGGACAGACTATTGGCTACACCTTC

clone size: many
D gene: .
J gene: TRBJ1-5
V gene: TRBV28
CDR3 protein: CASSLWAGRGGSNQPQHF
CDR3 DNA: TGTGCCAGCAGTTTATGGGCAGGGAGAGGGGGTAGCAATCAGCCCCAGCATTTT

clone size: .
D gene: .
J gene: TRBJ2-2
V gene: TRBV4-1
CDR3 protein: CASSRLPGPNTGELFF
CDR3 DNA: TGCGCCAGCAGCCGATTACCGGGACCTAACACCGGGGAGCTGTTTTTT

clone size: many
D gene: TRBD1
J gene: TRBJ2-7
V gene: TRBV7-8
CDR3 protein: CASSLQGATYEQYF
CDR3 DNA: TGTGCCAGCAGCTTACAGGGGGCGACCTACGAGCAGTACTTC

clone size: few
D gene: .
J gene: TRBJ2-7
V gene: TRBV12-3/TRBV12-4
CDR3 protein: CASRQSSTEQYF
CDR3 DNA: TGTGCCAGCAGACAGAGCAGCACCGAGCAGTACTTC

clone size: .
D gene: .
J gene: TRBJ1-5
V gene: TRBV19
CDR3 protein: CASSPSINQPQHF
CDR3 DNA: TGTGCCAGTAGTCCCTCGATCAATCAGCCCCAGCATTTT

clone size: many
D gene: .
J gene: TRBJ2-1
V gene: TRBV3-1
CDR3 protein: CASSQAGTSPYNEQFF
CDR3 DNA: TGTGCCAGCAGCCAAGCCGGGACATCTCCTTACAATGAGCAGTTCTTC

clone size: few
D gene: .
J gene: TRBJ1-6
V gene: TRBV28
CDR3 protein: CASSLIHGGALHF
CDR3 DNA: TGTGCCAGCAGTTTGATCCACGGGGGGGCCCTCCACTTT

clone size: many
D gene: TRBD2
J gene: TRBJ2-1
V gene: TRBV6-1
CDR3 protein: CASQREVGEQFF
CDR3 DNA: TGTGCCAGCCAGCGGGAGGTAGGGGAGCAGTTCTTC

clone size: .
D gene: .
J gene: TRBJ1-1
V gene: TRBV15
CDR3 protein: CATSRGGVGFPEAFF
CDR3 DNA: TGTGCCACCAGCAGAGGGGGGGTGGGGTTCCCTGAAGCTTTCTTT

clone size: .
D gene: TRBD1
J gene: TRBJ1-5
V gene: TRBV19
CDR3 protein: CASNQPGQGTNNQPQHF
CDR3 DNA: TGTGCCAGTAATCAACCGGGACAGGGGACGAACAATCAGCCCCAGCATTTT

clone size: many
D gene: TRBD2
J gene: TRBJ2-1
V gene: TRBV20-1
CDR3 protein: CSASSTSGSHNEQFF
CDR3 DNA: TGCAGTGCTAGCTCGACTAGCGGGAGTCACAATGAGCAGTTCTTC

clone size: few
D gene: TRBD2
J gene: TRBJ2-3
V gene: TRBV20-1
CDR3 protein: CSASRLAGTDTQYF
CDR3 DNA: TGCAGTGCTAGTCGGCTAGCGGGCACAGATACGCAGTATTTT

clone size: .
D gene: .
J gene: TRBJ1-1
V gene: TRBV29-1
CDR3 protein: CSTIKVAGTEAFF
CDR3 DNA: TGCAGCACAATCAAAGTCGCGGGCACTGAAGCTTTCTTT

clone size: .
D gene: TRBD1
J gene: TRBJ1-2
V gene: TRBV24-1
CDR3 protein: CATSRSGGPNYGYTF
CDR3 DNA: TGTGCCACCAGTAGGTCAGGGGGACCAAACTATGGCTACACCTTC

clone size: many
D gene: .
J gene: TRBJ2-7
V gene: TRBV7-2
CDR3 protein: CASSLASAGTFYEQYF
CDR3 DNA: TGTGCCAGCAGCTTAGCGTCCGCGGGGACCTTCTACGAGCAGTACTTC

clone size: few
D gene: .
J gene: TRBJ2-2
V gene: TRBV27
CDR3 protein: CASSFSRRIWDTGELFF
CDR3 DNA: TGTGCCAGCAGTTTTTCCCGCAGGATATGGGACACCGGGGAGCTGTTTTTT

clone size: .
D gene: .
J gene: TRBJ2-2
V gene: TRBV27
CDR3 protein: CASWGVGTGELFF
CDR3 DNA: TGTGCCAGCTGGGGAGTAGGTACCGGGGAGCTGTTTTTT

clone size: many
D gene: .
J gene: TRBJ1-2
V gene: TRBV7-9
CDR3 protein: CASSARAENYGYTF
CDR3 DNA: TGTGCCAGCAGCGCAAGAGCTGAGAACTATGGCTACACCTTC

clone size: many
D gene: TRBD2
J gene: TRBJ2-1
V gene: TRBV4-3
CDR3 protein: CASSQISGARNNEQFF
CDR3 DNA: TGCGCCAGCAGCCAAATTAGCGGGGCGAGAAACAATGAGCAGTTCTTC

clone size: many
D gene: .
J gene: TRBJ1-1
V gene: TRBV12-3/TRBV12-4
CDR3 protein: CASSLQGVNTEAFF
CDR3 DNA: TGTGCCAGCAGTTTACAGGGTGTGAACACTGAAGCTTTCTTT

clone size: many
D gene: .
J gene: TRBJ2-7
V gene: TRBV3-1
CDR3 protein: CASSNGRALGEQYF
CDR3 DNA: TGTGCCAGCAGCAATGGAAGGGCACTCGGCGAGCAGTACTTC

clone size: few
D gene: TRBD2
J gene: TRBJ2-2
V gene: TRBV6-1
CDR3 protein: CASRGTSGANTGELFF
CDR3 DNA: TGTGCCAGCAGAGGGACTAGCGGAGCGAACACCGGGGAGCTGTTTTTT

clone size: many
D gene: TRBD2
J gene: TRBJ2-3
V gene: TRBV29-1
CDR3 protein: CSVEREGRTDTQYF
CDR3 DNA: TGCAGCGTTGAGAGGGAGGGTCGCACAGATACGCAGTATTTT

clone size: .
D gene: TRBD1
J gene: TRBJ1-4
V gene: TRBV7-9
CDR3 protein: CASSILDRVDEKLFF
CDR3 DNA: TGTGCCAGCAGCATACTTGACAGGGTTGATGAAAAACTGTTTTTT

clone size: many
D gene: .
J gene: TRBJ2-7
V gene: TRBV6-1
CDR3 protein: CASSVQLLSYEQYF
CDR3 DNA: TGTGCCAGCAGTGTACAACTCCTGAGCTACGAGCAGTACTTC

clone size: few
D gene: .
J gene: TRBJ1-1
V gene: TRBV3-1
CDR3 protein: CASSQGTIAEAFF
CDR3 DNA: TGTGCCAGCAGCCAAGGCACAATCGCTGAAGCTTTCTTT

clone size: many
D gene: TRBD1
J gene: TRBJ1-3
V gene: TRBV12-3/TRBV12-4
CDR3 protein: CASTPTGGYGNTIYF
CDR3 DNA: TGTGCCAGCACCCCGACAGGGGGCTATGGAAACACCATATATTTT

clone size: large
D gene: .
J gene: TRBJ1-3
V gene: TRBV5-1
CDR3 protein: CASSSNSGNTIYF
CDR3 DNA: TGCGCCAGCAGCTCGAACTCTGGAAACACCATATATTTT

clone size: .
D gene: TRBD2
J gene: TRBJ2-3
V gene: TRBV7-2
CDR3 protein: CASSFRSGRHTDTQYF
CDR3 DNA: TGTGCCAGCAGCTTCCGTAGCGGGAGGCACACAGATACGCAGTATTTT

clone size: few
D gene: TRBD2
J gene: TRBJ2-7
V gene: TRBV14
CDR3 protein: CASSSLAGGPLGSYEQYF
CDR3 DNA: TGTGCCAGCAGCTCACTAGCGGGAGGGCCACTCGGCTCCTACGAGCAGTACTTC

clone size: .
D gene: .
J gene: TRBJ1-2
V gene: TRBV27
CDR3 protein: CASSPPSMGGIGRGYTF
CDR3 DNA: TGTGCCAGCAGTCCACCCTCGATGGGGGGCATAGGTAGGGGCTACACCTTC

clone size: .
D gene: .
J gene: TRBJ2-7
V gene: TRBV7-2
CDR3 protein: CAGSLILFSEQYF
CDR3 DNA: TGTGCCGGCAGCTTAATACTATTTAGCGAGCAGTACTTC

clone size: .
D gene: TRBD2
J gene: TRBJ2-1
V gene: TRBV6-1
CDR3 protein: CASSEAPAGRNEQFF
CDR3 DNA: TGTGCCAGCAGTGAAGCGCCAGCGGGAAGGAATGAGCAGTTCTTC

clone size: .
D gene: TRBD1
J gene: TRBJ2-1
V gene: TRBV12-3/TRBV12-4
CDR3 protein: CASSFDRGRGYNEQFF
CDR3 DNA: TGTGCCAGCAGTTTCGACAGGGGAAGGGGCTACAATGAGCAGTTCTTC

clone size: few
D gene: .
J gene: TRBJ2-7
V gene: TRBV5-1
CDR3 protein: CASSRIPNYEQYF
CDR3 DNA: TGCGCCAGCAGCAGGATCCCAAACTACGAGCAGTACTTC

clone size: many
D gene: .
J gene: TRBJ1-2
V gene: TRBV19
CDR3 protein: CASSPIDRIYGYTF
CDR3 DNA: TGTGCCAGTAGTCCCATCGACAGAATCTATGGCTACACCTTC

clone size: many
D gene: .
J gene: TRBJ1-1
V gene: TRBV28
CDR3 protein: CASSLNLRGGGFYTEAFF
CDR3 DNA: TGTGCCAGCAGTTTAAACCTGCGGGGAGGGGGATTTTACACTGAAGCTTTCTTT

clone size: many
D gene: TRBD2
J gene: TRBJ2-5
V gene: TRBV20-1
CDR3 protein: CSATKASGRRQETQYF
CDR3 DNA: TGCAGTGCCACTAAGGCTAGCGGGCGCCGCCAAGAGACCCAGTACTTC

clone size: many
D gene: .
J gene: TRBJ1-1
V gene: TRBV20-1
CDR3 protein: CSARDMREGNTEAFF
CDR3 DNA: TGCAGTGCTAGAGATATGCGGGAGGGCAACACTGAAGCTTTCTTT

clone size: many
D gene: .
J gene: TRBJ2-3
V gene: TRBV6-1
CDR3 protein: CASGLVGTDTQYF
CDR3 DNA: TGTGCCAGCGGTCTGGTGGGCACAGATACGCAGTATTTT

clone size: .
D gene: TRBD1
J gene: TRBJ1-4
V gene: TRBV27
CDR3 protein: CASSLWGQGDVREKLFF
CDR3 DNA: TGTGCCAGCAGTTTGTGGGGGCAGGGGGATGTTCGGGAAAAACTGTTTTTT

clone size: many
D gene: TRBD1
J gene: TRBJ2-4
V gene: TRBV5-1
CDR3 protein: CASSLDPGGNIQYF
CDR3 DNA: TGCGCCAGCAGCTTGGATCCAGGGGGAAACATTCAGTACTTC

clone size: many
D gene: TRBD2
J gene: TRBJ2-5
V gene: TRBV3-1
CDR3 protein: CASSHGTSGIQETQYF
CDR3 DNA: TGTGCCAGCAGCCATGGGACTAGCGGGATTCAAGAGACCCAGTACTTC

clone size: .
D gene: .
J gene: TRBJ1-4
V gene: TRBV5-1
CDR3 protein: CASSLNPTKNEKLFF
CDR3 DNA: TGCGCCAGCAGCTTAAACCCGACAAAAAATGAAAAACTGTTTTTT